The 17 T cell receptor beta chains below all came from one sample that was sequenced in a study of immune heterogeneity within non-small cell lung tumors. Bulk tumor genomic DNA, roughly 600 ng per sample, was the template. Doctors removed several biopsies from each primary tumor during surgery, keeping them far apart. The patients were newly diagnosed with non-small cell lung cancer, had not been treated, and had curative surgery. Multiplex PCR employing 32 V and 13 J primers generated amplicons of the TCR beta CDR3. MiXCR, run by TCRdb on the multiplex PCR reads, gives a single entry per CDR3 protein. Altogether approximately 21,000 distinct CDR3 sequences are present, less than 35% being singletons, with the ten largest covering around 4.5%. Sequencing was performed on lung tumor tissue. These TCRs come from a man aged 35-49 years with non-small cell lung cancer.

With regard to this clonotype: A much larger clone lies a single base off, so this may be a read error. CDR3 sequence reads: CASTGFHYGYTF. CDR3 DNA sequence: TGCGCCAGCACAGGTTTTCACTATGGCTACACCTTC. This rearrangement joins TRBV5-1 to TRBJ1-2; the D is unclear. V lost 6 bases, J lost 3 bases, and 9 bases lay in between. This CDR3 spans 12 amino acids. CDR1 SGHRS and CDR2 YFSETQ come from the germline V gene.

This clonotype was counted only a few times. The gene calls are TRBV7-9 and TRBJ2-1; 7 bases are shared with TRBD1. Per the germline V gene, CDR1 is SEHNR and CDR2 is FQNEAQ (reference sequence). The trim removed 3 bases at V and 7 bases at J, leaving 9 bases unmatched. The CDR3 is made up of 15 amino acids. CDR3 in amino acids: CASSFAQGRKNEQFF. CDR3 in DNA: TGTGCCAGCAGCTTCGCACAGGGGAGAAAAAATGAGCAGTTCTTC.

This clonotype showed up many times. The CDR3 bases are TGTGCCAGTAGTATGGTTTGGGGGATTCTTGGCTACGAGCAGTACTTC. Residues: CASSMVWGILGYEQYF. V is TRBV19 and J is TRBJ2-7; D may correspond to TRBD1 or TRBD2 (5 bases each). The CDR3 contains 16 residues. The germline CDR1 and CDR2 sequences are LNHDA and SQIVND (reference sequence). V lost 3 bases, J lost 3 bases, and 18 bases lay in between. The full variable domain, in which reference TRBV19 and TRBJ2-7 provide the parts outside the CDR3, is DGGITQSPKYLFRKEGQNVTLSCEQNLNHDAMYWYRQDPGQGLRLIYYSQIVNDFQKGDIAEGYSVSREKKESFPLTVTSAQKNPTAFYLCASSMVWGILGYEQYFGPGTRLTVT.

The chain has TRBV9 and TRBJ1-2; D gene unclear. Deletions cut 4 bases from V and 2 bases from J, with 12 bases between. Germline CDR1 reads SGDLS; CDR2 reads YYNGEE. The CDR3 is 14 amino acids. In DNA form, the CDR3 reads TGTGCCAGCAGCCAGACGGACGTCAACTATGGCTACACCTTC. As protein: CASSQTDVNYGYTF.

By proportion, this clonotype is medium-sized (0.01 to 0.1%). The J gene is TRBJ2-7, the V gene TRBV7-3, with D possibly TRBD2 on 5 matching bases. CDR3 size: 15 residues. Deletions cut 5 bases from V and 4 bases from J, with 18 bases between. Germline lookup yields CDR1 SGHTA and CDR2 FQGTGA. The CDR3 loop is CASSPDISGMYEQYF. The CDR3 nucleotides are TGTGCCAGCAGCCCAGACATCTCGGGAATGTACGAGCAGTACTTC.

This clonotype was observed a handful of times. V is TRBV5-1 and J is TRBJ1-1, with 7 bases identical to TRBD1. Looked up from germline, CDR1 is SGHRS and CDR2 is YFSETQ. This CDR3 has 15 residues. V lost 4 bases to trimming and J lost 1 base; unmatched junction nucleotides: 7. The CDR3 here is CASSQQTGRNTEAFF. In DNA, the CDR3 is TGCGCCAGCAGCCAGCAGACAGGGCGGAACACTGAAGCTTTCTTT. Using reference TRBV5-1 and TRBJ1-1 for the parts outside the CDR3, the full variable domain is KAGVTQTPRYLIKTRGQQVTLSCSPISGHRSVSWYQQTPGQGLQFLFEYFSETQRNKGNFPGRFSGRQFSNSRSEMNVSTLELGDSALYLCASSQQTGRNTEAFFGQGTRLTVV.

This clonotype has more than one count but fewer than ten. The chain carries TRBV7-2 and TRBJ2-2, with 10 nucleotides matching TRBD2. V shed 5 bases, J shed 4 bases, and the junction held 7 bases outside the gene matches. CDR1 is SGHTA and CDR2 is FQGNSA in the germline V gene. The CDR3 loop spans 16 amino acids. This CDR3 is CASSPRPSGSTGELFF. CDR3 bases: TGTGCCAGCAGCCCAAGGCCTAGCGGGAGCACCGGGGAGCTGTTTTTT.

This clonotype showed up many times. V gene TRBV3-1 combines with J gene TRBJ1-3; D ambiguous. V lost 5 bases, J lost 4 bases, and 18 bases lay in between. The CDR3 spans 16 residues. The V gene's germline CDR1 is LGHDT and CDR2 YNNKEL (reference sequence). The CDR3 DNA is TGTGCCAGCAGCACAGCAGAACGATCCCTCGGAAACACCATATATTTT. Protein sequence: CASSTAERSLGNTIYF.

This clonotype turned up a few times. V and J are TRBV3-2 and TRBJ2-1; TRBD2 is the table's D call, not checked against the DNA. TRBV3-2 is a known pseudogene. There are 16 residues in the CDR3. The CDR3 DNA reads as TGTGCCAGCACCTTCACGACTAGACGGGTGTACAATGAGCAGTTCTTC. It is translated as CASTFTTRRVYNEQFF.

The sample holds many counts of this clonotype. This chain joins TRBV5-1 and TRBJ2-7; 7 bases line up with TRBD2. This CDR3 region has 15 residues. CDR1 is SGHRS, CDR2 YFSETQ, per germline. Trimming cost V 4 bases and J 1 base; bases outside gene matches: 8. The CDR3 DNA reads TGCGCCAGCAGCCCGGGCGGGGGAGGATCCTACGAGCAGTACTTC. Its protein product is CASSPGGGGSYEQYF.

The genes are TRBV7-9 and TRBJ2-2, with 10 bases aligning to TRBD2. The ends lost 2 bases at V and 2 bases at J; junction bases unmatched: 14. CDR3 length: 20 amino acids. Per the germline V gene, CDR1 is SEHNR and CDR2 is FQNEAQ (reference sequence). The CDR3 spells CASSLRSGSGRALNTGELFF. The CDR3 nucleotides read TGTGCCAGCAGCTTAAGGTCTGGGAGCGGGAGGGCACTCAACACCGGGGAGCTGTTTTTT.

This clonotype has only one observation. At one of its ends the junction is not consistent with the germline gene, which may arise from a read error. This rearrangement joins TRBV4-1 to TRBJ2-1; D unresolved. Germline loops: CDR1 MGHRA, CDR2 YSYEKL. This CDR3 has 15 residues. CDR3 loop: CASSPYIDASNEQFF. The CDR3 nucleotides read TGCGCCAGCAGCCCCTACATCGACGCATCCAATGAGCAGTTCTTT.

About this clonotype: One junction end does not reproduce the germline sequence, and a read error may be involved. This chain links TRBV2 with TRBJ2-1; unclear D gene. Germline assignment: CDR1 SNHLY and CDR2 FYNNEI. The CDR3 totals 14 residues. The CDR3 DNA sequence: TGTGCCAGCAGTGAAAGTGGCTCCTACAATGGGCAGTTCTTC. This codes for CASSESGSYNGQFF.

This clonotype was counted only a few times. The chain recombines TRBV6-1 with TRBJ2-5; TRBD2 aligns across 7 bases. The germline V gene has CDR1 MNHNS and CDR2 SASEGT. The CDR3 extends over 15 amino acids. Trimming at V came to 1 base and at J to 5 bases, leaving 7 bases not matched to a gene. This chain's CDR3 is CASSEGAGEYETQYF. The DNA of the CDR3 is TGTGCCAGCAGTGAAGGGGCGGGAGAGTATGAGACCCAGTACTTC.

V and J are TRBV2 and TRBJ2-2; D remains ambiguous. Per the germline V gene, CDR1 is SNHLY and CDR2 is FYNNEI. Trimming pared 5 bases from V and 3 bases from J, leaving 10 bases between. The CDR3 runs to 14 residues. This chain's CDR3 is CASSTKPDTGELFF. The CDR3 DNA reads TGTGCCAGCAGTACTAAACCGGACACCGGGGAGCTGTTTTTT.

With respect to this clonotype: This may arise from a read error, as a much more abundant clone is one base away. V is TRBV24-1 and J is TRBJ2-3; D ambiguous. Trimming took 10 bases from V and 2 from J, leaving 6 bases between them. The CDR3 contains 11 residues. CDR1 and CDR2 (germline): KGHDR, SFDVKD. CDR3 loop: CATEATDTQYF. CDR3 sequence (DNA): TGTGCCACAGAAGCCACAGATACGCAGTATTTT.

The gene calls are TRBV28 and TRBJ1-2, with a tentative D call TRBD1 (6 bases). CDR3 length: 15 residues. The germline gives CDR1 MDHEN, CDR2 SYDVKM. Trimming removed 2 bases from V and 8 bases from J, with 18 bases in between. The DNA for the CDR3 is TGTGCCAGCAGTTTACACCGCGGGGGGGGCTGGGGCTACACCTTC. The encoded protein is CASSLHRGGGWGYTF.